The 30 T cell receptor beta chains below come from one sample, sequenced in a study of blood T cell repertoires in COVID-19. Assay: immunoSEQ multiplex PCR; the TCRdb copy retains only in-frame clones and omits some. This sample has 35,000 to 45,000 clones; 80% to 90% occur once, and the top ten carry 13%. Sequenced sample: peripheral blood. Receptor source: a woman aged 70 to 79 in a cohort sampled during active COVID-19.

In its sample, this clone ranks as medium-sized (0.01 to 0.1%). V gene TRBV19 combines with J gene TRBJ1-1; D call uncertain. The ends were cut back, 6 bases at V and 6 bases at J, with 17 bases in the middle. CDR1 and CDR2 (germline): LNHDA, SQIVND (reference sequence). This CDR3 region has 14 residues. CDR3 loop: CASSPGRAVSEAFF. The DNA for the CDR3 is TGTGCCAGTAGCCCCGGGAGGGCGGTATCTGAAGCTTTCTTT.

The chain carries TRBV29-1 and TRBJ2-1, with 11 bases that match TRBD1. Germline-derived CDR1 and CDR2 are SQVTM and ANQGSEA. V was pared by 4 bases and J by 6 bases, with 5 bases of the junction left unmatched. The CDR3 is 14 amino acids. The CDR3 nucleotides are TGCAGCGTTGCGACGGGGACAGGGGGCAATGAGCAGTTCTTC. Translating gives CSVATGTGGNEQFF.

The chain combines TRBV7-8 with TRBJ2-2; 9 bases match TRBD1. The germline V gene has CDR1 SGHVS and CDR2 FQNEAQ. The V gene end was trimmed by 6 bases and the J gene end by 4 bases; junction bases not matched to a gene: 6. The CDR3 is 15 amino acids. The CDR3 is CASSIQGAGTGELFF. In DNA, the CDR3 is TGTGCCAGCAGTATACAGGGGGCCGGCACCGGGGAGCTGTTTTTT.

Here the CDR3 reads CASSLSIADTQYF. The DNA of the CDR3 is TGTGCCAGCAGCTTGAGTATAGCAGATACGCAGTATTTT. The rearrangement uses TRBV11-2 and TRBJ2-3; D unresolved. The CDR3 runs to 13 residues. Trimming left V 3 bases short and J 4 bases short, with 8 bases between. Germline V gives CDR1 SGHAT, CDR2 FQNNGV.

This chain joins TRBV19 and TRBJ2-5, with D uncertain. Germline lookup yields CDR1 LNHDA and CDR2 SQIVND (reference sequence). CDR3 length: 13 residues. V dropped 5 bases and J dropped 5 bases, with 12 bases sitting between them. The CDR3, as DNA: TGTGCCAGTAGTCCATTCGTCGGGGAGACCCAGTACTTC. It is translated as CASSPFVGETQYF.

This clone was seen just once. CDR3 in DNA: TGTGCCAGCAGTAGCGTACCCTACGAGCAGTACTTC. Residues: CASSSVPYEQYF. The genes are TRBV6-5 and TRBJ2-7; D not resolved. Trimming removed 5 bases at V and 2 bases at J, with 7 bases between. Germline assignment: CDR1 MNHEY and CDR2 SVGAGI. This CDR3 is built from 12 residues.

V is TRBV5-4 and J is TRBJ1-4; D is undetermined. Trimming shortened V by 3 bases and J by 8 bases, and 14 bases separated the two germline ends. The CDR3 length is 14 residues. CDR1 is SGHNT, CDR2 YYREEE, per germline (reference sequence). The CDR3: CASSSIQDREKLFF. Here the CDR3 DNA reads TGTGCCAGCAGCTCTATCCAGGATCGGGAAAAACTGTTTTTT.

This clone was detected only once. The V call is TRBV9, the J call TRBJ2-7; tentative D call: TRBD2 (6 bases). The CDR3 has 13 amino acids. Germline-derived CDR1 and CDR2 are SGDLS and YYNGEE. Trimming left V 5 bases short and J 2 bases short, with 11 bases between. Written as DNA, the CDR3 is TGTGCCAGCAGTCACTCGGGGGCCTACGAGCAGTACTTC. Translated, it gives CASSHSGAYEQYF.

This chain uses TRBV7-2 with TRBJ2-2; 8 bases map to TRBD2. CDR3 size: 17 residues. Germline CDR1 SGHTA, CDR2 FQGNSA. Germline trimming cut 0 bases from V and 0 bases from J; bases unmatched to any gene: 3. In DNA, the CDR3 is TGTGCCAGCAGCTTAGCGGGTAGCGGGACGAACACCGGGGAGCTGTTTTTT. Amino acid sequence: CASSLAGSGTNTGELFF.

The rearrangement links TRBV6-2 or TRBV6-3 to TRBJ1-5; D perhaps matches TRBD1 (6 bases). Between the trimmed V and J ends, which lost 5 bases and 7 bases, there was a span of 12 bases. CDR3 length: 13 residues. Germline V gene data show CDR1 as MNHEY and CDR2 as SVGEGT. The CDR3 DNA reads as TGTGCCAGCAGTCAGGGGATAAGGCAGCCCCAGCATTTT. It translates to CASSQGIRQPQHF.

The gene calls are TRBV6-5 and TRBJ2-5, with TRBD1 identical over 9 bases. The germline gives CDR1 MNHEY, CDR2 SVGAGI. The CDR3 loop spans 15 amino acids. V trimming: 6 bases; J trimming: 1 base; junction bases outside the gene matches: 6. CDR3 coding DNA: TGTGCCAGCAGGCGGGACAGGGTAGGCCAAGAGACCCAGTACTTC. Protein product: CASRRDRVGQETQYF.

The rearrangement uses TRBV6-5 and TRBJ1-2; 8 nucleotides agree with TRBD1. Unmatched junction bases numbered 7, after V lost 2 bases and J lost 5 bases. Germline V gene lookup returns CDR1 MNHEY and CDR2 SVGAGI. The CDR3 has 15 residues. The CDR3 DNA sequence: TGTGCCAGCAGTTACCATTCCGGGACAGGATATGGCTACACCTTC. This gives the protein CASSYHSGTGYGYTF.

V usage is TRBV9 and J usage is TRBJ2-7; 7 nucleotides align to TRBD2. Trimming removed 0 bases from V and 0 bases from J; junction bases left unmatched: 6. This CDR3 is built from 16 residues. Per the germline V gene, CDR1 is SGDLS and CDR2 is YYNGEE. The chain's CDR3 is CASSVGLAESSYEQYF. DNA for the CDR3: TGTGCCAGCAGCGTAGGACTAGCCGAGAGCTCCTACGAGCAGTACTTC.

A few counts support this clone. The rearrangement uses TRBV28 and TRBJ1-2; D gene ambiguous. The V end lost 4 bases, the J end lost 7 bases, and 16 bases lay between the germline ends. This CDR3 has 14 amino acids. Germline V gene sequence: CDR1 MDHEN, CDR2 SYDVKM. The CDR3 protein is CASSSGAVAGGYTF. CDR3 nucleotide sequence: TGTGCCAGCAGTTCGGGTGCGGTCGCCGGTGGCTACACCTTC.

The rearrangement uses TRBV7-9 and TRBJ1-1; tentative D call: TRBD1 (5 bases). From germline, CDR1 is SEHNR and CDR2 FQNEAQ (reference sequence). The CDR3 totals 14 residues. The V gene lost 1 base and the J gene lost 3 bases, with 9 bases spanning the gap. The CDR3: CASSLEGTHTEAFF. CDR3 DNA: TGTGCCAGCAGCTTAGAGGGGACTCACACTGAAGCTTTCTTT.

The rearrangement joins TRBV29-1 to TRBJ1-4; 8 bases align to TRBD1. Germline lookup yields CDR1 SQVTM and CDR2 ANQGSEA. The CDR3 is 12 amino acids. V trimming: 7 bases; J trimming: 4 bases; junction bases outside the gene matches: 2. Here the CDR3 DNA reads TGCAGCGGACAGGGGAGTAATGAAAAACTGTTTTTT. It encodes CSGQGSNEKLFF.

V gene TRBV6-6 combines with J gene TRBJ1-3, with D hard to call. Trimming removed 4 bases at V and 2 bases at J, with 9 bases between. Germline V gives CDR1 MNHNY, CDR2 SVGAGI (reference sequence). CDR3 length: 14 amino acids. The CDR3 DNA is TGTGCCAGCAGTTGGCAGGCCCCTGGAAACACCATATATTTT. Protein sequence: CASSWQAPGNTIYF.

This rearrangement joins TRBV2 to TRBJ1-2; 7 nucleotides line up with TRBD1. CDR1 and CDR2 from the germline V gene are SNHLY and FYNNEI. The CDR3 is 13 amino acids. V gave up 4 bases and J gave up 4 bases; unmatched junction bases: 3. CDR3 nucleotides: TGTGCCAGCAGTGGGGGACAGTTCTATGGCTACACCTTC. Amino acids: CASSGGQFYGYTF.

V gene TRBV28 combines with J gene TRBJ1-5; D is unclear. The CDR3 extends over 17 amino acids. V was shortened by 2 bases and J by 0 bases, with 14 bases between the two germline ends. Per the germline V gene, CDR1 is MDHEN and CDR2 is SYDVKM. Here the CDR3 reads CASSLTLTGYSNQPQHF. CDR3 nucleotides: TGTGCCAGCAGTTTAACGCTTACGGGATATAGCAATCAGCCCCAGCATTTT.

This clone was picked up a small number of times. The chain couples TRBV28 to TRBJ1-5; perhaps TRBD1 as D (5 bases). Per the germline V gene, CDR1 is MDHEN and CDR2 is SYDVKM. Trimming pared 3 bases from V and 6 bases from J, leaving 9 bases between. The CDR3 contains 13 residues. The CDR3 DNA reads TGTGCCAGCAGTTTGGGGCTAAGTCAGCCCCAGCATTTT. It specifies CASSLGLSQPQHF.

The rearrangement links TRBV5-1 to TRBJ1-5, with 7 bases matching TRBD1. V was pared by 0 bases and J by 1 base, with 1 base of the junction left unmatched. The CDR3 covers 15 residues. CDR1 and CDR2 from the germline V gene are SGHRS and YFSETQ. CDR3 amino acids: CASSLAGGSNQPQHF. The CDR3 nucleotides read TGCGCCAGCAGCTTGGCAGGGGGGAGCAATCAGCCCCAGCATTTT.

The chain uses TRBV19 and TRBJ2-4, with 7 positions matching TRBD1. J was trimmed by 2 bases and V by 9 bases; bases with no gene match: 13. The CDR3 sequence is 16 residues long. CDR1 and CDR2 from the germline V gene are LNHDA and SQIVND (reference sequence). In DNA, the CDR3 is TGTGCCAGCGCACCTAGACAGGGTCTAACCAAAAACATTCAGTACTTC. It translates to CASAPRQGLTKNIQYF.

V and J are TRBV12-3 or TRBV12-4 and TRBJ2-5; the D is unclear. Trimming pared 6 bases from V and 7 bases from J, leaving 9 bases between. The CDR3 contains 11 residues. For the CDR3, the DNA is TGTGCCAGCAGAACCACTGGGACCCAGTACTTC. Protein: CASRTTGTQYF.

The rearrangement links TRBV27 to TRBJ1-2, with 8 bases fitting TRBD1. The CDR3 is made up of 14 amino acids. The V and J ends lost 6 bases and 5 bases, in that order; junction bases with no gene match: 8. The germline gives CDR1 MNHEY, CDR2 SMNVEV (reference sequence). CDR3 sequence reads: CASRLTGVNYGYTF. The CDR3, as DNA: TGTGCCAGCAGGCTGACAGGGGTTAATTATGGCTACACCTTC.

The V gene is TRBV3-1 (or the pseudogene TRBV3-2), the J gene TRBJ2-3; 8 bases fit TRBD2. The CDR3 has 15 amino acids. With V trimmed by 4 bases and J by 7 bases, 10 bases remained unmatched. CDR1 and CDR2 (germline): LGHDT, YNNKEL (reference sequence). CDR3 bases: TGTGCCAGCAGCCCGTGGGGGCGGGAGGAGAATACGCAGTATTTT. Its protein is CASSPWGREENTQYF.

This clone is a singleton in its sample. DNA for the CDR3: TGCGCCAGCAGCTTGGGAGGTTCACCCCTCCACTTT. The encoded protein is CASSLGGSPLHF. The V and J genes are TRBV5-1 and TRBJ1-6; no clear D gene. CDR3 length: 12 amino acids. Germline V gene data show CDR1 as SGHRS and CDR2 as YFSETQ. The V end lost 0 bases, the J end lost 9 bases, and 4 bases lay between the germline ends. Combining the CDR3 with reference TRBV5-1 and TRBJ1-6 gives the whole variable domain KAGVTQTPRYLIKTRGQQVTLSCSPISGHRSVSWYQQTPGQGLQFLFEYFSETQRNKGNFPGRFSGRQFSNSRSEMNVSTLELGDSALYLCASSLGGSPLHFGNGTRLTVT.

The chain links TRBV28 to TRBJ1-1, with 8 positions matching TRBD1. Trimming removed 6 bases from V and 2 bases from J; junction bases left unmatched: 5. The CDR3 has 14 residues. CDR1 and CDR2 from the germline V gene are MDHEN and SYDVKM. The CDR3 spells CASRPGGLNTEAFF. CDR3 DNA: TGTGCCAGCAGACCAGGGGGCCTTAACACTGAAGCTTTCTTT.

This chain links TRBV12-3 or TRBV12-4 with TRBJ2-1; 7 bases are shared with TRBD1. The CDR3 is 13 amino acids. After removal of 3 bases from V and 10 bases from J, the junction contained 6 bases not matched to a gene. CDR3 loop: CASSFPGQAEQFF. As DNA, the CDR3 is TGTGCCAGCAGTTTCCCCGGACAGGCCGAGCAGTTCTTC.

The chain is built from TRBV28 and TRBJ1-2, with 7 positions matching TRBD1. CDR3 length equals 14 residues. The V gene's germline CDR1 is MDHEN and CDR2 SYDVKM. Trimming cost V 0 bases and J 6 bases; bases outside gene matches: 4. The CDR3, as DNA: TGTGCCAGCAGTTTATGGGAGACAGGGCATGGCTACACCTTC. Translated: CASSLWETGHGYTF.

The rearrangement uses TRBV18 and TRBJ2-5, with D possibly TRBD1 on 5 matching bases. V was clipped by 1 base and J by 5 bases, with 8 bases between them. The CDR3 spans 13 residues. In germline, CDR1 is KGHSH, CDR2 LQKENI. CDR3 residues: CASSPLRVETQYF. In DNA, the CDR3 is TGTGCCAGCTCACCACTCAGGGTCGAGACCCAGTACTTC.